This TCR beta chain was captured by sequencing in a study of early T cells in non-severe SARS-CoV-2 infection. The wider study: Chains were not paired, and sequencing was done on bulk RNA from unsorted whole blood.

Unique molecular identifiers were added to individual cDNA molecules. TCRdb reprocessed the 5' RACE reads via MiXCR and lists one record per CDR3 protein. The sample records over 45,000 distinct CDR3 sequences, around 6% being singletons. This clonotype was detected many times. The antigen is not known. Trimming removed 0 bases from V and 6 bases from J, with 9 bases in between. CDR1 is SGHDT and CDR2 is YYEEEE in the germline V gene. This CDR3 is 14 amino acids long. Study-wide results and caveats: VDJdb-based annotation leaned toward anti-spike CD8 responses and missed private and CD4 specificities.

The clonotype originates from an adult who was a healthcare worker with PCR-confirmed SARS-CoV-2 infection or an uninfected control (not recorded which). The chain carries TRBV5-6 and TRBJ2-2; the D gene is possibly TRBD2 (6 bases). Sequencing used whole blood. The CDR3 sequence: CASSLDGSAGELFF. CDR3 DNA sequence: TGTGCCAGCAGCTTGGACGGGAGTGCCGGGGAGCTGTTTTTT.